This T cell receptor (beta chain) appears in the sequencing data of a study of beta chain features in type 1 diabetes. The study, taken as a whole, reports: Among all four CD4+ subsets, Type 1 diabetes patients had TCRB CDR3s that were moderately but significantly shorter.

The study reverse transcribed the entire isolated RNA, so it sequenced expressed TCRB transcripts. Data came from immunoSEQ multiplex PCR; TCRdb stores just in-frame clones and leaves some out. In the table there are fewer than 350,000 clones, approximately 15% of which are singletons. The sample holds a few counts of this clone. Its matching antigen is unknown. The CDR3 length is 15 residues. Trimming at V came to 1 base and at J to 4 bases, leaving 7 bases not matched to a gene. Germline V gene sequence: CDR1 SGHRS, CDR2 YFSETQ. V usage is TRBV5-1 and J usage is TRBJ2-7; 8 bases are a match to TRBD1. The sequenced sample was naive CD4+ T cells from blood. The receptor comes from a man aged 18 to 30 with type 1 diabetes. In DNA, the CDR3 is TGCGCCAGCAGCTTGCGCGCAGGGGGCGGGTACGAGCAGTACTTC. It is translated as CASSLRAGGGYEQYF.